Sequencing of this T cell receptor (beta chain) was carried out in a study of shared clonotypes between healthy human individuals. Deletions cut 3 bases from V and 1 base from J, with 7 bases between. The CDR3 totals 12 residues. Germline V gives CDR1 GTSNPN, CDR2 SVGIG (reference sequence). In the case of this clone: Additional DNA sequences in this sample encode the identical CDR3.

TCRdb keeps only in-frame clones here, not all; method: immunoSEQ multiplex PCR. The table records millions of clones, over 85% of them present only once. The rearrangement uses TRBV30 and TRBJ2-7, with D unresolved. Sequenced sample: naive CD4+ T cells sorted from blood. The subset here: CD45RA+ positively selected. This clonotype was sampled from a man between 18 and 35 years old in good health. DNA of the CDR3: TGTGCCTGGAGGATGGGGTCCTACGAGCAGTACTTC. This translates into CAWRMGSYEQYF.